This TCR beta chain was found in a study of blood T cell repertoires in COVID-19. Turning to the study itself: Acute-phase and convalescent COVID-19 samples originated in the United States, Italy and Spain. T cells, B-cell-depleted T cells, or PBMCs supplied cDNA or gDNA.

In its sample, this clone was seen once. As originally analysed: For nucleated cells, counts were estimated from reference gene primer amplification. Sequenced by immunoSEQ multiplex PCR; TCRdb stores in-frame clones only, minus some. The V and J calls and clone size come from that table; D and trimming were worked out from the DNA. The sample includes tens of thousands of clones, 70% to 90% of them seen just once. The sample comprised peripheral blood. This receptor was obtained from a human donor in a cohort sampled during active COVID-19.

The CDR3: CASRGGTSGSYEQYF. In DNA, the CDR3 is TGTGCCAGCAGGGGAGGGACTAGCGGCTCCTACGAGCAGTACTTC. V and J are TRBV2 and TRBJ2-7; 11 bases line up with TRBD2. Germline loops: CDR1 SNHLY, CDR2 FYNNEI. CDR3 length: 15 residues. After removal of 6 bases from V and 0 bases from J, the junction contained 4 bases not matched to a gene.